The 10 T cell receptor beta chains in this list originate from one sample, sequenced in a study of blood T cells in healthy people across ages. A second PCR, run for about 7 to 11 cycles, used a sample-barcoded 5' primer plus a J-beta primer mix. From the 5' RACE reads, TCRdb called clonotypes with MiXCR, one entry per CDR3 protein. The sample lists some 1.8 million distinct CDR3 sequences; roughly 43% were seen once. Material for sequencing was blood. The origin of the receptors is a human donor in good health.

Only a few counts were recorded for this clonotype. The rearrangement uses TRBV6-6 and TRBJ2-1; no clear D gene. Trimming pared 5 bases from V and 1 base from J, leaving 9 bases between. Germline V lookup: CDR1 MNHNY, CDR2 SVGAGI (reference sequence). CDR3 length: 14 amino acids. The DNA for the CDR3 is TGTGCCAGCAGTGCGGACCAGTCCTACAATGAGCAGTTCTTC. Translating gives CASSADQSYNEQFF.

This clonotype occurred once. This chain connects TRBV5-1 to TRBJ2-1; 7 bases line up with TRBD2. The CDR3 spans 16 residues. Per germline, CDR1 SGHRS and CDR2 YFSETQ. V was pared by 0 bases and J by 4 bases, with 7 bases of the junction left unmatched. CDR3 amino acids: CASSLAGGNRYNEQFF. The CDR3 bases are TGCGCCAGCAGCTTGGCGGGGGGAAATCGTTACAATGAGCAGTTCTTC.

The V call is TRBV7-2, the J call TRBJ1-6; no definite D call. This CDR3 region has 12 residues. The V gene's germline CDR1 is SGHTA and CDR2 FQGNSA. V was shortened by 0 bases and J by 13 bases, with 7 bases between the two germline ends. CDR3 amino acids: CASSLALHPLHF. The CDR3 DNA reads TGTGCCAGCAGCTTAGCTCTCCACCCCCTCCACTTT.

This clonotype has a handful of counts. The V and J genes are TRBV10-3 and TRBJ1-5; D is unclear. Germline CDR1 reads ENHRY; CDR2 reads SYGVKD. The ends were cut back, 2 bases at V and 6 bases at J, with 17 bases in the middle. The CDR3 length is 16 residues. The CDR3 reads CAISENTSRCGQPQHF. DNA of the CDR3: TGTGCCATCAGTGAGAATACATCGAGGTGCGGTCAGCCCCAGCATTTT.

V is TRBV6-6 and J is TRBJ2-7; the D is unclear. The CDR3 extends over 15 amino acids. The germline CDR1 and CDR2 sequences are MNHNY and SVGAGI (reference sequence). The V end lost 0 bases, the J end lost 3 bases, and 12 bases lay between the germline ends. The CDR3 region is CASSYSGGLLYEQYF. In nucleotides, the CDR3 is TGTGCCAGCAGTTACTCAGGTGGGCTTCTCTACGAGCAGTACTTC.

The rearrangement links TRBV29-1 to TRBJ1-2; 9 bases match TRBD1. This CDR3 comprises 15 residues. V was clipped by 4 bases and J by 7 bases; unmatched bases: 13. CDR1 is SQVTM, CDR2 ANQGSEA, per germline. CDR3 nucleotide sequence: TGCAGCGTTGGAGGTTTGGGACAGGGTGAGGTTGGCTACACCTTC. Translation: CSVGGLGQGEVGYTF.

The chain has TRBV15 and TRBJ1-1, with TRBD1 matching over 7 bases. After removal of 3 bases from V and 0 bases from J, the junction contained 4 bases not matched to a gene. Germline values: CDR1 LNHNV, CDR2 YYDKDF (reference sequence). The CDR3 covers 15 residues. For the CDR3, the DNA is TGTGCCACCAGCAGTGCAGGGGGAGTGAACACTGAAGCTTTCTTT. The encoded protein is CATSSAGGVNTEAFF.

CDR3 in DNA: TGTGCCAGCAGGCCTGGCGGGGGGGCAAGGAATGAGCAGTTCTTC. This encodes CASRPGGGARNEQFF. The rearrangement joins TRBV6-2 or TRBV6-3 to TRBJ2-1, with TRBD2 identical over 9 bases. Trimming removed 6 bases from V and 7 bases from J; junction bases left unmatched: 10. CDR3 length: 15 residues. Germline assignment: CDR1 MNHEY and CDR2 SVGEGT.

V and J are TRBV7-2 and TRBJ1-1; D is perhaps TRBD1 (5 bases). Trimming stripped 4 bases from V and 0 bases from J, with 12 bases between. Per the germline V gene, CDR1 is SGHTA and CDR2 is FQGNSA. The CDR3 runs to 15 residues. The CDR3 DNA is TGTGCCAGCAGCTCGGGACGGCTCATGAACACTGAAGCTTTCTTT. Translating gives CASSSGRLMNTEAFF.

Only a few counts were recorded for this clonotype. Written as DNA, the CDR3 is TGTGCCAGCAGCCCCGACCTTATTGGCCTCACAGATACGCAGTATTTT. It yields the protein CASSPDLIGLTDTQYF. The chain links TRBV7-8 to TRBJ2-3; the D is unclear. Germline-derived CDR1 and CDR2 are SGHVS and FQNEAQ. V lost 5 bases to trimming and J lost 2 bases, with 17 bases between them. This CDR3 is 16 amino acids long.